This T cell receptor beta chain was documented in a study of liver allograft versus peripheral blood T cells (TCRdb year 2020). Regarding the study in general: In liver transplant recipients, the study looked at T cell receptor repertoires in the peripheral blood and set them against the repertoires found within the transplanted livers.

Sequencing relied on an Illumina MiSeq. Using fastp at Q25 and MiXCR, TCRdb reprocessed the public reads and kept productive beta chains. Rows with one shared CDR3 protein collapse into an entry with the most common genes and DNA. In this sample the table shows under 3,500 distinct CDR3 sequences, roughly 15% of which occur a single time. The biggest ten clones account for 3.2% of the sample. Compared with the rest of its sample, this clonotype is medium-sized (0.01 to 0.1%). Its antigen is still unknown. The record has no base qualities; no much larger clone is one base away. Overall results and qualifications from the work: According to the report, the T cell receptor repertoires detected in peripheral blood were different from the repertoires found inside liver allografts.

The sequence derives from a human patient who had a liver transplant. Some T cells may derive from the graft donor when a transplant has been performed.

The CDR3 region reads CASSSTDTQYF. The DNA sequence reads TGTGCCAGCTCTTCCACAGATACGCAGTATTTT. The V and J segments used are TRBV18 and TRBJ2-3, with no confidently assigned D gene. V was cut back by 6 bases and J by 2 bases, leaving a gap of 3 bases between them. From the cysteine through the phenylalanine, the CDR3 covers 11 amino acids. Just the 33-base CDR3 DNA is kept, in frame starting at base 1. The germline V gene provides CDR1 KGHSH and CDR2 LQKENI. Full variable domain (CDR3 extended with the reference TRBV18 and TRBJ2-3 proteins): NAGVMQNPRHLVRRRGQEARLRCSPMKGHSHVYWYRQLPEEGLKFMVYLQKENIIDESGMPKERFSAEFPKEGPSILRIQQVVRGDSAAYFCASSSTDTQYFGPGTRLTVL.